This TCR beta chain was sequenced for a study of spatial heterogeneity in lung cancer. Study in general: An average of more than ten raw reads was observed per unique TCR and UMI combination.

Time point indicated: sample taken at primary tumor resection. Researchers sequenced whole RNA taken from tumor, nontumor lung or frozen PBMC without sorting. In germline, CDR1 is MGHRA, CDR2 YSYEKL. The CDR3 runs to 18 residues. The V gene end was trimmed by 1 base and the J gene end by 3 bases; junction bases not matched to a gene: 5. TCRdb ran MiXCR on the 5' RACE reads and lists one entry per CDR3 protein. Of tens of thousands of distinct CDR3 sequences listed, approximately 7% are singletons. The sample holds many counts of this clonotype. This TCR was recovered from a female donor with early-stage non-small cell lung cancer. The specimen was PBMCs, collected at surgery. This rearrangement joins TRBV4-1 to TRBJ2-3; 15 bases line up with TRBD2. The CDR3 loop is CASSQGTSGGALTDTQYF. The CDR3 DNA sequence: TGCGCCAGCAGCCAAGGGACTAGCGGGGGGGCGTTGACAGATACGCAGTATTTT.